Each of the 21 T cell receptor beta chains below was sequenced from the same sample in a study of blood T cell repertoires in COVID-19. TCRdb keeps only in-frame clones here, not all; method: immunoSEQ multiplex PCR. Of 75,000 to 100,000 clones in the sample, approximately 90% were seen once. The sample comprised peripheral blood. The receptors were gathered from a human donor in a cohort sampled during active COVID-19.

The chain couples TRBV5-5 to TRBJ2-2, with D tentatively TRBD1 (5 bases). The CDR3 is made up of 16 amino acids. With 4 bases removed from V and 0 bases from J, the gap between germline ends came to 13 bases. Germline V CDR1 and CDR2: SGHKS, YYEKEE (reference sequence). The CDR3 nucleotides are TGTGCCAGCAGCGGGTGGTGGGGCTCGAACACCGGGGAGCTGTTTTTT. The encoded protein is CASSGWWGSNTGELFF.

The chain links TRBV4-1 to TRBJ1-6; 8 bases match TRBD1. Trimming cost V 3 bases and J 9 bases; bases outside gene matches: 10. From germline, CDR1 is MGHRA and CDR2 YSYEKL. The CDR3 spans 16 residues. The CDR3 region has the DNA TGCGCCAGCAGCCAGCGACAGGGGCGGGAGGGTTCACCCCTCCACTTT. Residues: CASSQRQGREGSPLHF.

This chain connects TRBV10-3 to TRBJ1-1, with 8 nucleotides matching TRBD1. CDR3 length: 14 residues. V trimming: 6 bases; J trimming: 0 bases; junction bases outside the gene matches: 3. The germline V gene encodes CDR1 ENHRY and CDR2 SYGVKD. CDR3 sequence (DNA): TGTGCCATCAGCGGGACAGGAATGAACACTGAAGCTTTCTTT. Translation: CAISGTGMNTEAFF.

The rearrangement uses TRBV7-8 and TRBJ2-5; TRBD2 agrees at 7 bases. The CDR3 sequence is 15 residues long. Germline V lookup: CDR1 SGHVS, CDR2 FQNEAQ. V lost 2 bases to trimming and J lost 0 bases; unmatched junction nucleotides: 3. The DNA of the CDR3 is TGTGCCAGCAGCTTACTAGCGGCGTACCAAGAGACCCAGTACTTC. This encodes CASSLLAAYQETQYF. The full variable domain, with the rest looked up from reference TRBV7-8 and TRBJ2-5, is GAGVSQSPRYKVAKRGQDVALRCDPISGHVSLFWYQQALGQGPEFLTYFQNEAQLDKSGLPSDRFFAERPEGSVSTLKIQRTQQEDSAVYLCASSLLAAYQETQYFGPGTRLLVL.

The CDR3 protein is CAGDSGLKAFF. The CDR3 DNA is TGTGCCGGGGACAGTGGCTTGAAAGCTTTCTTT. V gene TRBV19 combines with J gene TRBJ1-1; 7 positions match TRBD1. Germline CDR1 LNHDA, CDR2 SQIVND (reference sequence). V trimming: 11 bases; J trimming: 9 bases; junction bases outside the gene matches: 9. CDR3 length equals 11 residues.

The chain has TRBV5-1 and TRBJ2-7; D is perhaps TRBD2 (6 bases). This CDR3 comprises 15 residues. The germline gives CDR1 SGHRS, CDR2 YFSETQ. V dropped 4 bases and J dropped 4 bases, with 18 bases sitting between them. The CDR3 DNA reads TGCGCCAGCAGCCGAGCTCCGGGGGAGAGGTACGAGCAGTACTTC. It specifies CASSRAPGERYEQYF.

This clone showed up just once. This chain uses TRBV3-1 (or the pseudogene TRBV3-2) with TRBJ1-2, with 12 bases aligning to TRBD1. Looked up from germline, CDR1 is LGHDT and CDR2 is YNNKEL (reference sequence). Losses at the gene ends were 1 base for V and 5 bases for J; bases not matched to a gene: 11. The CDR3 covers 18 residues. The CDR3 is CASSQGGQGASSRYGYTF. DNA for the CDR3: TGTGCCAGCAGCCAAGGGGGACAGGGGGCCTCATCTAGGTATGGCTACACCTTC.

The chain couples TRBV28 to TRBJ1-2; D is uncertain. Trimming shortened V by 6 bases and J by 8 bases, and 16 bases separated the two germline ends. CDR1 and CDR2 (germline): MDHEN, SYDVKM. The CDR3 is made up of 13 amino acids. Here the CDR3 reads CASSPPGGGGYTF. CDR3 DNA sequence: TGTGCCAGCAGCCCCCCCGGCGGAGGCGGCTACACCTTC.

The V and J genes are TRBV27 and TRBJ1-5; D gene uncertain. The CDR3 runs 12 residues. V was clipped by 6 bases and J by 4 bases, with 7 bases between them. Looked up from germline, CDR1 is MNHEY and CDR2 is SMNVEV (reference sequence). The CDR3 region has the DNA TGTGCCAGCAGCCGTATTAATCAGCCCCAGCATTTT. Translated: CASSRINQPQHF.

This rearrangement joins TRBV19 to TRBJ1-6; the D gene is possibly TRBD1 (5 bases). V lost 5 bases and J lost 5, with 13 bases in between. Germline assignment: CDR1 LNHDA and CDR2 SQIVND (reference sequence). The CDR3 is made up of 15 amino acids. CDR3 coding DNA: TGTGCCAGTAGTTTACAGGCTACGAATAATTCACCCCTCCACTTT. It encodes CASSLQATNNSPLHF.

This clone was recorded a few times. This rearrangement joins TRBV7-9 to TRBJ2-3, with D possibly being TRBD1 (6 bases). The CDR3 totals 12 residues. V was clipped by 9 bases and J by 13 bases, with 20 bases between them. CDR1 and CDR2 from the germline V gene are SEHNR and FQNEAQ (reference sequence). CDR3 sequence reads: CASSLGALGEYF. In DNA form, the CDR3 reads TGTGCCAGTTCTCTGGGGGCCCTCGGGGAGTATTTT.

This clone occurred a few times. The rearrangement joins TRBV5-4 to TRBJ2-1; 7 bases agree with TRBD2. After removal of 0 bases from V and 4 bases from J, the junction contained 4 bases not matched to a gene. Germline V gene sequence: CDR1 SGHNT, CDR2 YYREEE (reference sequence). This CDR3 region has 15 residues. This CDR3 reads CASSLVRGEYNEQFF. The CDR3 coding sequence is TGTGCCAGCAGCTTGGTCCGGGGGGAGTACAATGAGCAGTTCTTC.

This CDR3 is CASSPGQTYEQYF. The CDR3 bases are TGTGCCAGCTCACCGGGACAGACCTACGAGCAGTACTTC. The chain employs TRBV18 and TRBJ2-7; 7 bases match TRBD1. V gave up 3 bases and J gave up 2 bases; unmatched junction bases: 1. CDR3 length equals 13 residues. Germline CDR1 is KGHSH and CDR2 is LQKENI.

This chain joins TRBV6-5 and TRBJ2-5, with unresolved D. V lost 3 bases and J lost 1, with 9 bases in between. CDR3 size: 14 residues. Germline assignment: CDR1 MNHEY and CDR2 SVGAGI. The CDR3 loop is CASSYGQGQETQYF. CDR3 bases: TGTGCCAGCAGTTATGGGCAAGGCCAAGAGACCCAGTACTTC.

The CDR3 nucleotides read TGTGCCAGCAGCCAGACAGGGGGGTCCTACGAGCAGTACTTC. This sequence encodes CASSQTGGSYEQYF. The gene calls are TRBV7-3 and TRBJ2-7, with 9 bases aligning to TRBD1. Germline loops: CDR1 SGHTA, CDR2 FQGTGA. V trimming: 5 bases; J trimming: 1 base; junction bases outside the gene matches: 3. The length of the CDR3 is 14 residues.

This clone was recorded only once. V gene TRBV5-1 combines with J gene TRBJ1-2; 9 bases align to TRBD1. The germline gives CDR1 SGHRS, CDR2 YFSETQ. The V gene end was trimmed by 0 bases and the J gene end by 3 bases; junction bases not matched to a gene: 9. The CDR3 extends over 17 amino acids. CDR3 bases: TGCGCCAGCAGCTTGGGTGCCCTACAGGGGGCCCACTATGGCTACACCTTC. Translation: CASSLGALQGAHYGYTF.

Points on this clone: At one of its ends the junction is not consistent with the germline gene, which may arise from a read error. CDR3 bases: TGTGCCAGCAGTGAAAGGGGGCGGGGGGGCACCGATACGCAGTATTTT. This codes for CASSERGRGGTDTQYF. The J gene is TRBJ2-3, the V gene TRBV6-1; 9 bases are a match to TRBD2. Germline values: CDR1 MNHNS, CDR2 SASEGT. The CDR3 totals 16 residues.

The CDR3 coding sequence is TGTGCCAGCCACCGGACAGGGCCTAAGTACGAGCAGTACTTC. Amino acid sequence: CASHRTGPKYEQYF. V usage is TRBV6-4 and J usage is TRBJ2-7; the match to TRBD1 covers 8 bases. The CDR3 totals 14 residues. The germline V gene has CDR1 MRHNA and CDR2 SNTAGT. V was pared by 8 bases and J by 4 bases, with 10 bases of the junction left unmatched.

J is TRBJ2-7 and V is TRBV6-5; the match to TRBD1 covers 9 bases. The germline CDR1 and CDR2 sequences are MNHEY and SVGAGI. J was trimmed by 4 bases and V by 6 bases; bases with no gene match: 7. The CDR3 length is 14 residues. The CDR3 loop is CASRRGQGSYEQYF. CDR3 sequence (DNA): TGTGCCAGCAGAAGGGGACAGGGATCTTACGAGCAGTACTTC.

The genes are TRBV19 and TRBJ2-7; D might be TRBD2 (5 bases). Germline CDR1 LNHDA, CDR2 SQIVND (reference sequence). V lost 1 base, J lost 7 bases, and 14 bases lay in between. This CDR3 region has 14 residues. The CDR3 spells CASSIARTLGEQYF. Here the CDR3 DNA reads TGTGCCAGTAGTATAGCCCGGACTCTGGGGGAGCAGTACTTC.

The genes are TRBV4-1 and TRBJ2-3, with D maybe TRBD2 (5 bases). The germline V gene encodes CDR1 MGHRA and CDR2 YSYEKL. The CDR3 runs 16 residues. The germline V and J ends were trimmed by 3 bases and 0 bases, with 13 bases remaining between them. The CDR3 loop reads CASSHRGTPSTDTQYF. The DNA of the CDR3 is TGCGCCAGCAGCCACCGGGGAACCCCTAGCACAGATACGCAGTATTTT.